These T cell receptor beta chains were read from a single sample in a study of CD8 T cells in ankylosing spondylitis. TCRdb passed the 5' RACE reads through MiXCR, listing each CDR3 protein once. The table has around 340,000 distinct CDR3 sequences, approximately 20% seen once; the top ten hold around 12%. Sample: blood, either unsorted or a sorted T cell fraction (not recorded which). These receptors were obtained from a male donor with ankylosing spondylitis or in good health (not recorded which). Each CDR3 is given with its conserved first and last residue. The order of the fields is J gene, D gene, V gene, clone size, CDR3 DNA, CDR3 protein. D genes are given only for firm matches. Size is stated for part of the rows, as once, few or many counts, or as a class when the clone is expanded.

j_call: TRBJ2-5
d_call: NA
v_call: TRBV20-1
clone_size: few
cdr3_nt: TGCAGTGCTAGGTTGAGGGGTGGAGAGACCCAGTACTTC
cdr3_aa: CSARLRGGETQYF

j_call: TRBJ1-6
d_call: NA
v_call: TRBV3-1
clone_size: few
cdr3_nt: TGTGCCAGCAGCCAACTCCGGGACACCTATAATTCACCCCTCCACTTT
cdr3_aa: CASSQLRDTYNSPLHF

j_call: TRBJ2-7
d_call: NA
v_call: TRBV29-1
clone_size: few
cdr3_nt: TGCAGCGTTTCGGGGGGCGAGGAGTACTTC
cdr3_aa: CSVSGGEEYF

j_call: TRBJ2-3
d_call: TRBD2
v_call: TRBV6-4
clone_size: NA
cdr3_nt: TGTGCCAGCAGTGACACGGGGGGGTTCACAGATACGCAGTATTTT
cdr3_aa: CASSDTGGFTDTQYF

j_call: TRBJ2-3
d_call: NA
v_call: TRBV11-2
clone_size: few
cdr3_nt: TGTGCCAGCAGCCGATCAAGAGGCAGGGGAGGGGACACAGATACGCAGTATTTT
cdr3_aa: CASSRSRGRGGDTDTQYF

j_call: TRBJ2-6
d_call: NA
v_call: TRBV18
clone_size: NA
cdr3_nt: TGTGCCAGCTCACCAGGGGTCGGGGGAAGCTCTGGGGCCAACGTCCTGACTTTC
cdr3_aa: CASSPGVGGSSGANVLTF

j_call: TRBJ1-1
d_call: NA
v_call: TRBV20-1
clone_size: NA
cdr3_nt: TGCAGTGAACTACTGAACACTGAAGCTTTCTTT
cdr3_aa: CSELLNTEAFF

j_call: TRBJ2-5
d_call: NA
v_call: TRBV12-3/TRBV12-4
clone_size: NA
cdr3_nt: TGTGCCAGCAGGGGGTGGTTGGAGACCCAGTACTTC
cdr3_aa: CASRGWLETQYF

j_call: TRBJ2-1
d_call: NA
v_call: TRBV7-3
clone_size: few
cdr3_nt: TGTGCCAGCAGCATAACGGACCACAATGAGCAGTTCTTC
cdr3_aa: CASSITDHNEQFF

j_call: TRBJ2-6
d_call: TRBD2
v_call: TRBV6-2/TRBV6-3
clone_size: NA
cdr3_nt: TGTGCCAGCAGTTCTGCGGGGGGCTCTTACTCTGGGGCCAACGTCCTGACTTTC
cdr3_aa: CASSSAGGSYSGANVLTF

j_call: TRBJ1-2
d_call: NA
v_call: TRBV7-2
clone_size: NA
cdr3_nt: TGTGCCAGCAGTTATACAGGATTTGGGAAAGGTGGCTACACCTTC
cdr3_aa: CASSYTGFGKGGYTF

j_call: TRBJ2-3
d_call: NA
v_call: TRBV7-9
clone_size: NA
cdr3_nt: TGTGCCAGCAGCTTAGTCAGGGACACAGATACGCAGTATTTT
cdr3_aa: CASSLVRDTDTQYF

j_call: TRBJ2-3
d_call: NA
v_call: TRBV3-1
clone_size: few
cdr3_nt: TGTGCCAGCAGCCAAGAGGCAGCAAGGGCGGGGGCCATTTCTAGCACAGATACGCAGTATTTT
cdr3_aa: CASSQEAARAGAISSTDTQYF

j_call: TRBJ2-5
d_call: NA
v_call: TRBV3-1
clone_size: NA
cdr3_nt: TGTGCCAGCGGAACCCTAGCAGACGAGACCCAGTACTTC
cdr3_aa: CASGTLADETQYF

j_call: TRBJ1-5
d_call: TRBD1
v_call: TRBV24-1
clone_size: few
cdr3_nt: TGTGCCACCAGGGGAACGGGACAGGGAGGGAGTCAGCCCCAGCATTTT
cdr3_aa: CATRGTGQGGSQPQHF

j_call: TRBJ2-3
d_call: TRBD1
v_call: TRBV5-6
clone_size: NA
cdr3_nt: TGTGCCAGCAGCTTCTTCGAGGACAGGGGGGGAGATACGCAGTATTTT
cdr3_aa: CASSFFEDRGGDTQYF

j_call: TRBJ2-1
d_call: NA
v_call: TRBV6-4
clone_size: NA
cdr3_nt: TGTGCCAGCAGTGACTCTGGCCAACACAATGAGCAGTTCTTC
cdr3_aa: CASSDSGQHNEQFF

j_call: TRBJ2-1
d_call: NA
v_call: TRBV6-1
clone_size: few
cdr3_nt: TGTGCCAGCACAGAAAGCTCCTACAATGAGCAGTTCTTC
cdr3_aa: CASTESSYNEQFF

j_call: TRBJ2-2
d_call: TRBD1
v_call: TRBV7-8
clone_size: NA
cdr3_nt: TGTGCCAGCAGCCGCTGGGACAGGGGGCCGCCCGGGGAGCTGTTTTTT
cdr3_aa: CASSRWDRGPPGELFF

j_call: TRBJ1-3
d_call: NA
v_call: TRBV2
clone_size: few
cdr3_nt: TGTGCCAGCAGCGAATGGGTGGGCGGCTCTGGAAACACCATATATTTT
cdr3_aa: CASSEWVGGSGNTIYF

j_call: TRBJ2-5
d_call: NA
v_call: TRBV9
clone_size: NA
cdr3_nt: TGTGCCAGCAGCGTAAGGGGCAGCCCTCAAGAGACCCAGTACTTC
cdr3_aa: CASSVRGSPQETQYF

j_call: TRBJ1-3
d_call: NA
v_call: TRBV12-3/TRBV12-4
clone_size: few
cdr3_nt: TGTGCCAGCAGTTTTCAGGGGCCTGGAAACACCATATATTTT
cdr3_aa: CASSFQGPGNTIYF

j_call: TRBJ2-7
d_call: TRBD1
v_call: TRBV4-1
clone_size: few
cdr3_nt: TGCGCCAGCAGCCAAGAGGCAGGGGGCTGGGACGAGCAGTACTTC
cdr3_aa: CASSQEAGGWDEQYF

j_call: TRBJ1-1
d_call: NA
v_call: TRBV30
clone_size: NA
cdr3_nt: TGTGCCTGGAATTTCGGGGGAAACACTGAAGCTTTCTTT
cdr3_aa: CAWNFGGNTEAFF

j_call: TRBJ2-3
d_call: TRBD2
v_call: TRBV29-1
clone_size: few
cdr3_nt: TGCAGCGACCCTGGGACTAGCGGGGGGATATATACGCAGTATTTT
cdr3_aa: CSDPGTSGGIYTQYF

j_call: TRBJ2-5
d_call: TRBD2
v_call: TRBV5-4
clone_size: NA
cdr3_nt: TGTGCCAGCAGCTCCTATCTGGGGGGGAGGGAGACCCAGTACTTC
cdr3_aa: CASSSYLGGRETQYF

j_call: TRBJ2-7
d_call: NA
v_call: TRBV29-1
clone_size: NA
cdr3_nt: TGCAGCGTTGAAGATCCACCACCCTACGAGCAGTACTTC
cdr3_aa: CSVEDPPPYEQYF

j_call: TRBJ2-7
d_call: TRBD2
v_call: TRBV2
clone_size: few
cdr3_nt: TGTGCCAGCAGGGAACTAGCGGACAACTACGAGCAGTACTTC
cdr3_aa: CASRELADNYEQYF

j_call: TRBJ2-1
d_call: NA
v_call: TRBV21-1
clone_size: NA
cdr3_nt: TGTGCCAGCAGCAAAACTCAGGGGCCACCGGGGCATGAGCAGTTCTTC
cdr3_aa: CASSKTQGPPGHEQFF

j_call: TRBJ1-1
d_call: NA
v_call: TRBV27
clone_size: NA
cdr3_nt: TGTGCCAGCAGTTTGCAGGGTTGGGACACTGAAGCTTTCTTT
cdr3_aa: CASSLQGWDTEAFF

j_call: TRBJ2-1
d_call: TRBD2
v_call: TRBV29-1
clone_size: few
cdr3_nt: TGCAGCGTAACCCGACTAGCGGGGAGAAACTACAATGAGCAGTTCTTC
cdr3_aa: CSVTRLAGRNYNEQFF

j_call: TRBJ2-7
d_call: TRBD2
v_call: TRBV20-1
clone_size: many
cdr3_nt: TGCAGTGCTAGAGGCCTAGCGGGGGGTTACGAGCAGTACTTC
cdr3_aa: CSARGLAGGYEQYF

j_call: TRBJ2-5
d_call: NA
v_call: TRBV2
clone_size: NA
cdr3_nt: TGTGCCAGCAACAGGGTGTTGGTCGATGAGACCCAGTACTTC
cdr3_aa: CASNRVLVDETQYF

j_call: TRBJ2-1
d_call: NA
v_call: TRBV9
clone_size: NA
cdr3_nt: TGTGCCAGCAGCGTAGATGGGGTGTACAATGAGCAGTTCTTC
cdr3_aa: CASSVDGVYNEQFF

j_call: TRBJ1-2
d_call: NA
v_call: TRBV12-3/TRBV12-4
clone_size: few
cdr3_nt: TGTGCCAGCAGTACCCGGGCCCTTTTTTCTACTAACTATGGCTACACCTTC
cdr3_aa: CASSTRALFSTNYGYTF

j_call: TRBJ2-5
d_call: TRBD2
v_call: TRBV7-8
clone_size: few
cdr3_nt: TGTGCCAGCAGCTTACTCCTAGCGGCTAAAGAGACCCAGTACTTC
cdr3_aa: CASSLLLAAKETQYF

j_call: TRBJ1-2
d_call: NA
v_call: TRBV29-1
clone_size: NA
cdr3_nt: TGCAGCGTTGAAGATCCTGGGGACTGGGACTATGGCTACACCTTC
cdr3_aa: CSVEDPGDWDYGYTF

j_call: TRBJ2-1
d_call: TRBD2
v_call: TRBV28
clone_size: NA
cdr3_nt: TGTGCCAGCAGTTTGAGCAGCGGGGGGACCCTATACAATGAGCAGTTCTTC
cdr3_aa: CASSLSSGGTLYNEQFF

j_call: TRBJ1-5
d_call: NA
v_call: TRBV12-3/TRBV12-4
clone_size: NA
cdr3_nt: TGTGCCAGCAGTTTAGGACGATTTCAGCCCCAGCATTTT
cdr3_aa: CASSLGRFQPQHF

j_call: TRBJ2-1
d_call: TRBD1
v_call: TRBV15
clone_size: few
cdr3_nt: TGTGCCACCAGCAGAGATCTAGGGGGCACTGAGCAGTTCTTC
cdr3_aa: CATSRDLGGTEQFF

j_call: TRBJ1-6
d_call: NA
v_call: TRBV12-3/TRBV12-4
clone_size: few
cdr3_nt: TGTGCCAGCGGGCGCATTAATTCACCCCTCCACTTT
cdr3_aa: CASGRINSPLHF

j_call: TRBJ1-5
d_call: NA
v_call: TRBV10-3
clone_size: few
cdr3_nt: TGTGCCATCAGTGAATCAGGGTCTGGCAATCAGCCCCAGCATTTT
cdr3_aa: CAISESGSGNQPQHF

j_call: TRBJ2-1
d_call: TRBD2
v_call: TRBV11-2
clone_size: few
cdr3_nt: TGTGCCAGCAGCTTAAGGCGGGGGGAGTCCCCCTACAATGAGCAGTTCTTC
cdr3_aa: CASSLRRGESPYNEQFF

j_call: TRBJ2-6
d_call: TRBD1
v_call: TRBV9
clone_size: few
cdr3_nt: TGTGCCAGCAGCGTAGGAAGGACAGGAAGCTCTGGGGCCAACGTCCTGACTTTC
cdr3_aa: CASSVGRTGSSGANVLTF

j_call: TRBJ2-7
d_call: TRBD1
v_call: TRBV7-9
clone_size: NA
cdr3_nt: TGTGCCAGCAGCCCACAGGGGGTTGACGAGCAGTACTTC
cdr3_aa: CASSPQGVDEQYF

j_call: TRBJ2-7
d_call: TRBD1
v_call: TRBV12-3/TRBV12-4
clone_size: few
cdr3_nt: TGTGCCAGCAGGCCACCGGGACAGGGGAACGACGAGCAGTACTTC
cdr3_aa: CASRPPGQGNDEQYF

j_call: TRBJ2-7
d_call: NA
v_call: TRBV6-5
clone_size: few
cdr3_nt: TGTGCCAGCAGTTACTTCACAGGGGGGGACTACGAGCAGTACTTC
cdr3_aa: CASSYFTGGDYEQYF

j_call: TRBJ2-7
d_call: NA
v_call: TRBV11-2
clone_size: NA
cdr3_nt: TGTGCCAGCAGCTTAGTCCCCTACTCCTACGAGCAGTACTTC
cdr3_aa: CASSLVPYSYEQYF

j_call: TRBJ1-1
d_call: TRBD1
v_call: TRBV7-9
clone_size: NA
cdr3_nt: TGTGCCAGCAACCCGACAGGGGTGTATCCTGAAGCTTTCTTT
cdr3_aa: CASNPTGVYPEAFF

j_call: TRBJ1-6
d_call: TRBD1
v_call: TRBV12-3/TRBV12-4
clone_size: few
cdr3_nt: TGTGCCAGCAGCGCGGGGACAGGGGGTATCTTACCCCTCCACTTT
cdr3_aa: CASSAGTGGILPLHF

j_call: TRBJ2-7
d_call: TRBD2
v_call: TRBV28
clone_size: once
cdr3_nt: TGTGCCAGCAGACCAGGGAGGGAAACGAACTACGAGCAGTACTTC
cdr3_aa: CASRPGRETNYEQYF

j_call: TRBJ2-1
d_call: TRBD2
v_call: TRBV12-3/TRBV12-4
clone_size: many
cdr3_nt: TGTGCCAGCAGTGGACTAGCGGACTCCTACAATGAGCAGTTCTTC
cdr3_aa: CASSGLADSYNEQFF

j_call: TRBJ2-3
d_call: NA
v_call: TRBV16
clone_size: NA
cdr3_nt: TGTGCCAGCAGCCTTGACCCCGGGCCAGATACGCAGTATTTT
cdr3_aa: CASSLDPGPDTQYF

j_call: TRBJ1-2
d_call: NA
v_call: TRBV7-9
clone_size: NA
cdr3_nt: TGTGCCAGCAAGGAGTACTATGGCTACACCTTC
cdr3_aa: CASKEYYGYTF

j_call: TRBJ2-3
d_call: TRBD2
v_call: TRBV2
clone_size: NA
cdr3_nt: TGTGCCACTTCCGGGACTAGCGAGGTGCGAACCACAGATACGCAGTATTTT
cdr3_aa: CATSGTSEVRTTDTQYF

j_call: TRBJ2-1
d_call: NA
v_call: TRBV12-3/TRBV12-4
clone_size: NA
cdr3_nt: TGTGCCAGCAGTTTCCAGGGACTTGATGAGCAGTTCTTC
cdr3_aa: CASSFQGLDEQFF

j_call: TRBJ1-2
d_call: NA
v_call: TRBV4-1
clone_size: few
cdr3_nt: TGCGCCAGCAGCCAAAACTTTGGGGCTGCTGGGGGCTACACCTTC
cdr3_aa: CASSQNFGAAGGYTF